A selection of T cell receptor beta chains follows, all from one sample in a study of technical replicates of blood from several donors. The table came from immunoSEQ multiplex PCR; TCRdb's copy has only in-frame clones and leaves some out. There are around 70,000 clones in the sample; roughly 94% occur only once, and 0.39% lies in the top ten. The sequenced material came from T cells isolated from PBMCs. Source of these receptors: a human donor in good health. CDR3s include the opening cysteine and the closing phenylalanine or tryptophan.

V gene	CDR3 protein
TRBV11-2	CASSLTAGGPEEQYF
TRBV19	CASSPSRAGYTF
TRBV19	CASNRGTASGNTIYF
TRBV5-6	CASSPAGTGGYEQFF
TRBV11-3	CASSPRASGTPEQFF
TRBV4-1	CASSQGGQGARGNTIYF
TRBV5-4	CASSPGEGGKLFF
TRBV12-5	CASGLGDTSEAFF
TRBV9	CASSVFSGSADTQYF
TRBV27	CASSWREAAADTQYF
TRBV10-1	CASSDFSSYNEQFF
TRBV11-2	CASRVGGAGVYNEQFF
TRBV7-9	CASCPGSYNEQFF
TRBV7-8	CASSPSAQSYGYTF
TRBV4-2	CASSQGGSGEDTEAFF
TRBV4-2	CASSQVKWTSSKFNEQFF
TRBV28	CATTVTSEAYEQYF
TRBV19	CASRVRGNMNTEAFF
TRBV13	CASSLLAHEQYF
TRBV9	CASSVATNYEQYF
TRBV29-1	CSVEESNEQFF
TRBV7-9	CASKGEGETQYF
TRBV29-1	CSVVHLLTTEAFF
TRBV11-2	CASKLNPTGLSSGANVLTF
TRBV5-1	CASSSGGELTYEQYF
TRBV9	CASGSTGDVSGANVLTF
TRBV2	CASKRGEGYEQYF
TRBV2	CASSETGYVHEQYF
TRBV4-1	CASSQGIPEESYNEQFF
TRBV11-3	CASSLGGDYGYTF
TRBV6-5	CASSSLAGGAGELFF
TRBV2	CASSVDNSGANVLTF
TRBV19	CASSIISGITEAFF
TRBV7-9	CASSPSGFYNQPQHF
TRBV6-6	CASLRNTEAFF
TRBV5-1	CASSLAGTSGRREQYF
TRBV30	CALRTFGYTF
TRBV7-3	CASSLVLAGGYNEQFF
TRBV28	CASSLRTGGRGSYEQYF
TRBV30	CAWSSSPNTGELFF
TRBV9	CASSLSGGSVTGELFF